This T cell receptor (beta chain) stems from a study of spatial heterogeneity in lung cancer. Study findings and constraints: Tumor mutation counts were tracked by expanded intratumoral alpha and beta TCR counts. Counts of ubiquitous and regional expanded TCRs tracked ubiquitous and regional nonsynonymous mutations, respectively. The authors estimated that about 7% of tumor T cells were covered for alpha chains and approximately 13% for beta chains.

The CDR3 length is 14 residues. V trimming: 2 bases; J trimming: 2 bases; junction bases outside the gene matches: 3. Noted time point: sample taken at primary tumor resection. No cells were sorted before sequencing. The whole RNA sequenced was extracted from tumor, nontumor lung or frozen PBMC. TCRdb processed the 5' RACE reads anew with MiXCR; each CDR3 protein has one entry. Here the sample spans several thousand distinct CDR3 sequences, about 10% being singletons. This clonotype turned up a few times. Its antigen is not identified. The source was lung tumor tissue, collected at surgery. The gene calls are TRBV12-3 or TRBV12-4 and TRBJ2-7; 7 bases are a match to TRBD1. The clonotype originates from a female donor with early-stage non-small cell lung cancer. CDR3 residues: CASSLSGGTYEQYF. The CDR3 bases are TGTGCCAGCAGTTTATCAGGGGGTACCTACGAGCAGTACTTC.